The sequence of this T cell receptor (beta chain) was determined in a study of CD8 T cells in ankylosing spondylitis. TCRdb analysed the 5' RACE reads with MiXCR anew, one entry per CDR3 protein. The data contain about 88,000 distinct CDR3 sequences, about 27% of them seen just once; the ten biggest clones take up around 59%. Trimming removed 5 bases at V and 6 bases at J, with 8 bases between. This CDR3 has 11 amino acids. Germline V gene data show CDR1 as DFQATT and CDR2 as SNEGSKA (reference sequence). This clonotype has just a few counts. The specimen was blood, either unsorted or a sorted T cell fraction (not recorded which). This sequence joins TRBV20-1 and TRBJ1-3, with a weak D call TRBD1 (5 bases). The receptor was derived from a male donor with ankylosing spondylitis or in good health (not recorded which). The CDR3 sequence is CSARGVNTIYF. DNA for the CDR3: TGCAGTGCTCGGGGGGTAAACACCATATATTTT.